This T cell receptor beta chain was retrieved from a study of shared clonotypes between healthy human individuals. V shed 5 bases and J shed 7 bases, with 8 bases lying between them. The CDR3 sequence is 12 residues long. Germline V gives CDR1 SEHNR, CDR2 FQNEAQ (reference sequence). With respect to this clone: Its antigen is not identified.

Cells designated naive CD8 were CD45RO-negative and were positively selected for CCR7, with terminally differentiated effector memory CD45RA+ cells excluded. General study points: Clonotype sharing among donors, it was expected, would be affected by sequencing depth.

Clones were sequenced by immunoSEQ multiplex PCR, and TCRdb holds only the in-frame ones, with some missing. The sample holds 800,000 or so clones, 90% to 98% seen once. The genes are TRBV7-9 and TRBJ1-4; D uncertain. The TCR sequence derives from a young man in good health. The sequenced material came from naive CD8+ T cells sorted from blood. The CDR3 DNA is TGTGCCAGCAGCCAGGACGGTGAAAAACTGTTTTTT. Protein: CASSQDGEKLFF.